This T cell receptor beta chain was captured by sequencing in a study of response to subunit inactivated influenza vaccine. One entry per CDR3 protein results from TCRdb running MiXCR on the RT-PCR reads. The data hold 450,000 to 700,000 distinct CDR3 sequences, with around 13% observed a single time. Overall study results and limits: Authors suggested each seasonal flu vaccination may recruit only limited numbers of new T cells.

The sample holds a few counts of this clonotype. Its cognate antigen is unknown. The CDR3 has 17 amino acids. V dropped 4 bases and J dropped 1; count of bases not matched to a gene: 13. Looked up from germline, CDR1 is SGHVS and CDR2 is FQNEAQ. This TCR came from a man between 50 and 59 years old who received an inactivated influenza vaccine. The source was PBMCs from blood, collected roughly 12 days after vaccination. The rearrangement links TRBV7-8 to TRBJ2-7; TRBD1 matches at 7 bases. The CDR3 region has the DNA TGTGCCAGCAGCTCCCTCGTTGGACAGGCCTCTTCCTACGAGCAGTACTTC. It translates to CASSSLVGQASSYEQYF. Filled out from reference TRBV7-8 and TRBJ2-7, the complete variable domain reads GAGVSQSPRYKVAKRGQDVALRCDPISGHVSLFWYQQALGQGPEFLTYFQNEAQLDKSGLPSDRFFAERPEGSVSTLKIQRTQQEDSAVYLCASSSLVGQASSYEQYFGPGTRLTVT.